These 22 T cell receptor beta chains were all obtained from the same sample, sequenced in a study of T-cell memory formation after mild COVID-19. TCRdb re-called the 5' RACE reads with MiXCR, one entry per CDR3 protein. Seen here are under 250,000 distinct CDR3 sequences, 15% observed once, and the top ten hold about 2%. The sequencing sample was made of PBMCs or a T cell subset sorted from them (not recorded which). The receptors were gathered from an adult woman who had mild COVID-19 (a few samples of this study predate the infection). Cell type and time point are not known.

Only a few counts were recorded for this clonotype. V and J are TRBV6-1 and TRBJ1-3; TRBD1 matches at 10 bases. With 4 bases clipped from V and 3 bases from J, the junction kept 3 bases outside the gene matches. CDR1 and CDR2 from the germline V gene are MNHNS and SASEGT. The CDR3 totals 15 residues. CDR3 protein: CASSVGTGDGNTIYF. DNA for the CDR3: TGTGCCAGCAGTGTTGGGACAGGGGATGGAAACACCATATATTTT.

The table lists this clonotype with a few counts. This chain links TRBV19 with TRBJ2-7, with D perhaps TRBD1 (7 bases). The CDR3 loop spans 15 amino acids. Trimming removed 5 bases at V and 1 base at J, with 15 bases between. Germline loops: CDR1 LNHDA, CDR2 SQIVND (reference sequence). The CDR3 sequence: CASSFRGARSYEQYF. The CDR3 coding sequence is TGTGCCAGTAGTTTCAGGGGGGCCAGATCCTACGAGCAGTACTTC.

The gene calls are TRBV12-3 or TRBV12-4 and TRBJ2-4, with D possibly being TRBD1 (5 bases). CDR3 length: 18 residues. V lost 4 bases and J 0 bases, leaving 19 bases between the germline ends. The CDR3 spells CASSSPLGAGPAKNIQYF. The CDR3 DNA sequence: TGTGCCAGCAGTTCTCCCCTGGGTGCAGGGCCAGCCAAAAACATTCAGTACTTC.

This clonotype came up a few times. The chain links TRBV30 to TRBJ2-3, with 7 bases matching TRBD1. Per the germline V gene, CDR1 is GTSNPN and CDR2 is SVGIG (reference sequence). V lost 0 bases, J lost 2 bases, and 11 bases stayed unmatched. This CDR3 spans 17 amino acids. The CDR3 sequence: CAWSVQAGGVPTDTQYF. CDR3 DNA sequence: TGTGCCTGGAGTGTACAGGCAGGGGGAGTCCCCACAGATACGCAGTATTTT.

The chain links TRBV20-1 to TRBJ2-7; 9 bases agree with TRBD1. This CDR3 region has 16 residues. Germline values: CDR1 DFQATT, CDR2 SNEGSKA (reference sequence). The junction had 11 bases not matched to a gene; V was cut back by 5 bases and J by 0 bases. The CDR3 DNA follows: TGCAGTGCTCGCACACTTGACAGGGGGGACTCCTACGAGCAGTACTTC. It specifies CSARTLDRGDSYEQYF.

This clonotype was counted a few times. J is TRBJ2-2 and V is TRBV24-1, with TRBD1 as a possible D gene (6 bases). Germline V gene data show CDR1 as KGHDR and CDR2 as SFDVKD. This CDR3 has 16 residues. V was clipped by 3 bases and J by 5 bases, with 15 bases between them. The CDR3 DNA is TGTGCCACCAGTGATCCACACACAGGGCGGACCGGGGAGCTGTTTTTT. Protein product: CATSDPHTGRTGELFF.

J is TRBJ2-2 and V is TRBV3-1, with D possibly matching TRBD1 (6 bases). The CDR3 length is 15 residues. V was shortened by 4 bases and J by 2 bases, with 11 bases between the two germline ends. Germline V CDR1 and CDR2: LGHDT, YNNKEL (reference sequence). CDR3 in DNA: TGTGCCAGCAGCCCTTGGACAGCCAACACCGGGGAGCTGTTTTTT. Amino acids: CASSPWTANTGELFF.

This clonotype was seen a handful of times. The CDR3 loop reads CASSPWSGSSTDTQYF. As DNA, the CDR3 is TGTGCCAGCAGTCCCTGGAGCGGGAGTAGTACAGATACGCAGTATTTT. The chain carries TRBV6-5 and TRBJ2-3; 8 bases fit TRBD2. V lost 5 bases, J lost 3 bases, and 10 bases stayed unmatched. CDR3 size: 16 residues. From germline, CDR1 is MNHEY and CDR2 SVGAGI.

This chain connects TRBV7-9 to TRBJ2-1, with D unresolved. The length of the CDR3 is 17 residues. The germline V gene encodes CDR1 SEHNR and CDR2 FQNEAQ (reference sequence). V was pared by 5 bases and J by 8 bases, with 25 bases between. CDR3 residues: CASSARMQPRFLDEQFF. The CDR3, as DNA: TGTGCCAGCAGCGCCAGGATGCAGCCGAGGTTTTTAGATGAGCAGTTCTTC.

This clonotype was seen only a few times. The chain has TRBV10-3 and TRBJ1-2, with D hard to call. Germline V gene sequence: CDR1 ENHRY, CDR2 SYGVKD. Deletions cut 8 bases from V and 8 bases from J, with 18 bases between. The CDR3 has 13 amino acids. CDR3 nucleotides: TGTGCCATCTCCCTTAACGGGGAGGACGGCTACACCTTC. This codes for CAISLNGEDGYTF.

The chain carries TRBV5-1 and TRBJ2-2; D gene unclear. The CDR3 covers 14 residues. The V gene's germline CDR1 is SGHRS and CDR2 YFSETQ. V was trimmed by 2 bases and J by 3 bases, leaving 8 bases between them. CDR3 region: CASSFDPYTGELFF. In nucleotides, the CDR3 is TGCGCCAGCAGCTTTGACCCGTACACCGGGGAGCTGTTTTTT.

Only one count was recorded for this clonotype. V gene TRBV18 combines with J gene TRBJ1-2; a weak D match, TRBD1 (6 bases). Per the germline V gene, CDR1 is KGHSH and CDR2 is LQKENI. V was cut by 0 bases and J by 7 bases, with 18 bases left in between. This CDR3 region has 16 residues. CDR3 region: CASSPPTFDKGGGYTF. In DNA form, the CDR3 reads TGTGCCAGCTCACCACCGACCTTTGACAAGGGGGGTGGCTACACCTTC. Complete variable domain (other parts from reference TRBV18 and TRBJ1-2): NAGVMQNPRHLVRRRGQEARLRCSPMKGHSHVYWYRQLPEEGLKFMVYLQKENIIDESGMPKERFSAEFPKEGPSILRIQQVVRGDSAAYFCASSPPTFDKGGGYTFGSGTRLTVV.

The chain links TRBV6-2 or TRBV6-3 to TRBJ2-7, with no clear D. There are 13 residues in the CDR3. Germline V lookup: CDR1 MNHEY, CDR2 SVGEGT. Trimming took 4 bases from V and 0 from J, leaving 7 bases between them. The CDR3 region is CASSFLDSYEQYF. In DNA, the CDR3 is TGTGCCAGCAGTTTCCTAGACTCCTACGAGCAGTACTTC.

CDR3 in amino acids: CASSQVGRGGNTEAFF. In nucleotides, the CDR3 is TGTGCCAGCAGCCAAGTGGGAAGAGGGGGGAACACTGAAGCTTTCTTT. The rearrangement joins TRBV14 to TRBJ1-1; tentatively, D is TRBD1 (6 bases). V lost 1 base and J 1 base, leaving 13 bases between the germline ends. The V gene's germline CDR1 is SGHDN and CDR2 FVKESK. The CDR3 consists of 16 residues.

The chain is built from TRBV30 and TRBJ1-2, with TRBD1 matching over 9 bases. Germline CDR1 GTSNPN, CDR2 SVGIG (reference sequence). With 1 base clipped from V and 8 bases from J, the junction kept 8 bases outside the gene matches. The CDR3 runs to 14 residues. Written as DNA, the CDR3 is TGTGCCTGGAGTGAGAACAGGGGGCTTCGGGGCTACACCTTC. Protein sequence: CAWSENRGLRGYTF.

The chain carries TRBV2 and TRBJ2-3; 8 nucleotides agree with TRBD1. J gave up 4 bases and V 4 bases, and 4 bases lay outside the gene matches. CDR1 and CDR2 from the germline V gene are SNHLY and FYNNEI. The CDR3 extends over 14 amino acids. The CDR3 here is CASSASTGADTQYF. CDR3 nucleotide sequence: TGTGCCAGCAGTGCCTCGACAGGGGCAGATACGCAGTATTTT.

This clonotype was picked up a small number of times. The rearrangement joins TRBV9 to TRBJ2-3, with 10 bases identical to TRBD2. CDR3 length: 18 residues. Unmatched junction bases numbered 11, after V lost 0 bases and J lost 4 bases. Germline lookup yields CDR1 SGDLS and CDR2 YYNGEE. The CDR3 nucleotides are TGTGCCAGCAGCGTAGCAGCGGGGGCTAGCGGGGGTTCAGATACGCAGTATTTT. Its translation: CASSVAAGASGGSDTQYF. The entire variable domain, with the rest obtained from reference TRBV9 and TRBJ2-3, is as follows: DSGVTQTPKHLITATGQRVTLRCSPRSGDLSVYWYQQSLDQGLQFLIQYYNGEERAKGNILERFSAQQFPDLHSELNLSSLELGDSALYFCASSVAAGASGGSDTQYFGPGTRLTVL.

The chain recombines TRBV15 with TRBJ2-3; no firm D call. CDR1 LNHNV and CDR2 YYDKDF come from the germline V gene (reference sequence). There are 14 residues in the CDR3. With 3 bases removed from V and 5 bases from J, the gap between germline ends came to 12 bases. CDR3 in amino acids: CATSSGRTIDTQYF. The CDR3 DNA follows: TGTGCCACCAGCAGTGGACGGACGATAGATACGCAGTATTTT.

In its sample, this clonotype was seen a few times. CDR3 amino acids: CASSLSDLYEQYF. The CDR3 DNA follows: TGTGCCAGCTCACTTTCGGACCTCTACGAGCAGTACTTC. J is TRBJ2-7 and V is TRBV18, with no clear D. V lost 4 bases, J lost 3 bases, and 10 bases lay in between. Germline V gene lookup returns CDR1 KGHSH and CDR2 LQKENI. The CDR3 spans 13 residues.

Only a few counts were recorded for this clonotype. CDR3 protein: CASSIEPRTGDTEAFF. The CDR3 nucleotides are TGCGCCAGCAGCATCGAACCTCGGACAGGCGACACTGAAGCTTTCTTT. The chain joins TRBV5-1 to TRBJ1-1; 7 nucleotides match TRBD1. This CDR3 comprises 16 residues. From germline, CDR1 is SGHRS and CDR2 YFSETQ. Trimming cost V 4 bases and J 3 bases; bases outside gene matches: 12.

In this sample, this clonotype turned up a few times. V usage is TRBV7-2 and J usage is TRBJ2-7; tentative D call: TRBD2 (5 bases). Germline CDR1 reads SGHTA; CDR2 reads FQGNSA. V dropped 8 bases and J dropped 1 base, with 9 bases sitting between them. This CDR3 spans 12 amino acids. The CDR3: CASRTGSYEQYF. Written as DNA, the CDR3 is TGTGCCAGCCGGACGGGATCCTACGAGCAGTACTTC.

The J gene is TRBJ1-2, the V gene TRBV7-2; maybe TRBD1 (5 bases). This CDR3 contains 15 residues. Germline loops: CDR1 SGHTA, CDR2 FQGNSA. V lost 5 bases to trimming and J lost 4 bases, with 17 bases between them. Here the CDR3 DNA reads TGTGCCAGCAGCCCGACGCGAGGGGCAGGCTATGGCTACACCTTC. This gives the protein CASSPTRGAGYGYTF.